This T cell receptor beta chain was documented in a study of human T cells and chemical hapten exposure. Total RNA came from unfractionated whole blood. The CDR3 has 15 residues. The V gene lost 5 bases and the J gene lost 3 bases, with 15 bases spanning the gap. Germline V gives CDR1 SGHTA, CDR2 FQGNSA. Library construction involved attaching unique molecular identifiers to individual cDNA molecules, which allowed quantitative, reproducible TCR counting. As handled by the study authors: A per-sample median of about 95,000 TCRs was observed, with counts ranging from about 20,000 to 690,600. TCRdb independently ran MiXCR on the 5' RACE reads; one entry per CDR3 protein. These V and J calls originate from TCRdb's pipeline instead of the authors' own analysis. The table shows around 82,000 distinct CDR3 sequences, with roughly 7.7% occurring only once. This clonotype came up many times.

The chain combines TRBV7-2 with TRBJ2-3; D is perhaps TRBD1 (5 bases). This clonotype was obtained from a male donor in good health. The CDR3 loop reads CASSPRSGPTDTQYF. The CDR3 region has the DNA TGTGCCAGCAGCCCCAGGTCAGGGCCAACAGATACGCAGTATTTT.